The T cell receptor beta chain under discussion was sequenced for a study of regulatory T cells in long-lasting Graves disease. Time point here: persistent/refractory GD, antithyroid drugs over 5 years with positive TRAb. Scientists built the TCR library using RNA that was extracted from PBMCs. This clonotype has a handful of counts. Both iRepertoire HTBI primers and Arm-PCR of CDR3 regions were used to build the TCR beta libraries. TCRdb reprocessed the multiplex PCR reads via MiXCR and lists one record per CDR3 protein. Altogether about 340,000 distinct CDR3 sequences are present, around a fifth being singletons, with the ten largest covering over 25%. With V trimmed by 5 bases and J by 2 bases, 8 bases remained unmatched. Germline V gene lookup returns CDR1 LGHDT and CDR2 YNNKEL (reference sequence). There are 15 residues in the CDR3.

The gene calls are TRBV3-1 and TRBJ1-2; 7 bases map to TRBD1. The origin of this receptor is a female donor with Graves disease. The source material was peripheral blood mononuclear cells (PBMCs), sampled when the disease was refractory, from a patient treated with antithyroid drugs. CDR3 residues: CASSSTTGWNYGYTF. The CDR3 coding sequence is TGTGCCAGCAGCTCTACGACAGGGTGGAACTATGGCTACACCTTC.